A single sample gave rise to the 26 T cell receptor beta chains below, sequenced in a study of blood T cell repertoires in COVID-19. Here immunoSEQ multiplex PCR was the method, and the copy in TCRdb shows in-frame clones only, minus some. The table includes roughly 500,000 clones, 75% to 90% detected once. Sequenced input: peripheral blood. All receptors come from a man between 18 and 35 years old with COVID-19, enrolled during active disease.

The chain links TRBV18 to TRBJ2-7, with D perhaps TRBD1 (5 bases). The germline V gene encodes CDR1 KGHSH and CDR2 LQKENI. With 3 bases removed from V and 2 bases from J, the gap between germline ends came to 11 bases. This CDR3 is built from 14 residues. For the CDR3, the DNA is TGTGCCAGCTCACCTTCTGGGGCCCCCTACGAGCAGTACTTC. This sequence encodes CASSPSGAPYEQYF. Complete variable domain (other parts from reference TRBV18 and TRBJ2-7): NAGVMQNPRHLVRRRGQEARLRCSPMKGHSHVYWYRQLPEEGLKFMVYLQKENIIDESGMPKERFSAEFPKEGPSILRIQQVVRGDSAAYFCASSPSGAPYEQYFGPGTRLTVT.

This chain's CDR3 is CASTGTSSNNEQFF. CDR3 nucleotides: TGCGCCAGCACTGGGACTAGCAGTAACAATGAGCAGTTCTTC. The genes are TRBV10-2 and TRBJ2-1; 9 nucleotides align to TRBD2. This CDR3 has 14 amino acids. V was clipped by 7 bases and J by 5 bases; unmatched bases: 6. Germline V gene sequence: CDR1 WSHSY, CDR2 SAAADI.

The chain employs TRBV19 and TRBJ1-2; TRBD1 matches 9 bases. Germline V gives CDR1 LNHDA, CDR2 SQIVND (reference sequence). The CDR3 sequence is 14 residues long. V lost 4 bases to trimming and J lost 7 bases; unmatched junction nucleotides: 7. CDR3: CASSSRDRDSGYTF. In DNA, the CDR3 is TGTGCCAGTAGTAGCCGGGACAGGGATTCTGGCTACACCTTC.

The chain has TRBV7-8 and TRBJ2-5; possibly TRBD2 for D (6 bases). Germline values: CDR1 SGHVS, CDR2 FQNEAQ. Trimming took 5 bases from V and 3 from J, leaving 22 bases between them. This CDR3 has 17 amino acids. CDR3 loop: CASSPRRAGAGEETQYF. For the CDR3, the DNA is TGTGCCAGCAGCCCTAGGAGGGCCGGAGCGGGCGAAGAGACCCAGTACTTC.

The chain has TRBV3-1 (or the pseudogene TRBV3-2) and TRBJ2-7; 7 bases match TRBD1. There are 16 residues in the CDR3. Trimming cost V 3 bases and J 2 bases; bases outside gene matches: 10. Germline V gene sequence: CDR1 LGHDT, CDR2 YNNKEL (reference sequence). CDR3 DNA sequence: TGTGCCAGCAGCCAGGGACAGCTTCACCTTACCTACGAGCAGTACTTC. It yields the protein CASSQGQLHLTYEQYF.

CDR3 loop: CASSLWLETGGIAGANVLTF. For the CDR3, the DNA is TGTGCCAGCAGCTTGTGGCTCGAGACAGGGGGCATAGCGGGGGCCAACGTCCTGACTTTC. The chain recombines TRBV5-5 with TRBJ2-6; 10 bases agree with TRBD1. V lost 1 base to trimming and J lost 4 bases; unmatched junction nucleotides: 14. Looked up from germline, CDR1 is SGHKS and CDR2 is YYEKEE (reference sequence). This CDR3 contains 20 residues.

The chain couples TRBV10-1 to TRBJ2-2, with 8 positions matching TRBD2. The ends lost 3 bases at V and 5 bases at J; junction bases unmatched: 8. This CDR3 is built from 16 residues. Germline V gene lookup returns CDR1 WNHNN and CDR2 SYGVQD (reference sequence). The CDR3 protein is CASSEVSASGTGELFF. The CDR3, as DNA: TGCGCCAGCAGTGAAGTTTCGGCTAGCGGGACCGGGGAGCTGTTTTTT.

V is TRBV28 and J is TRBJ2-7, with D maybe TRBD2 (6 bases). Germline V gene data show CDR1 as MDHEN and CDR2 as SYDVKM. CDR3 size: 15 residues. Trimming took 5 bases from V and 2 from J, leaving 16 bases between them. For the CDR3, the DNA is TGTGCCAGCAGTGTCCCGGGGGAAGCTCCCTACGAGCAGTACTTC. Translating it yields CASSVPGEAPYEQYF.

The chain joins TRBV19 to TRBJ1-1; D call uncertain. Per the germline V gene, CDR1 is LNHDA and CDR2 is SQIVND (reference sequence). The CDR3 totals 12 residues. Deletions cut 5 bases from V and 6 bases from J, with 10 bases between. The CDR3 DNA is TGTGCCAGTAGTTTTGGGCGCGCTGAAGCTTTCTTT. Amino acid sequence: CASSFGRAEAFF. Full variable domain (missing parts from reference TRBV19 and TRBJ1-1): DGGITQSPKYLFRKEGQNVTLSCEQNLNHDAMYWYRQDPGQGLRLIYYSQIVNDFQKGDIAEGYSVSREKKESFPLTVTSAQKNPTAFYLCASSFGRAEAFFGQGTRLTVV.

This clone was detected only once. The chain joins TRBV27 to TRBJ1-6, with 10 positions matching TRBD1. From germline, CDR1 is MNHEY and CDR2 SMNVEV (reference sequence). The CDR3 loop spans 15 amino acids. V lost 7 bases to trimming and J lost 8 bases; unmatched junction nucleotides: 8. The CDR3 region is CASTLKGTGDSPLHF. CDR3 coding DNA: TGTGCCAGCACCCTCAAGGGGACAGGGGATTCACCCCTCCACTTT.

The rearrangement joins TRBV12-3 or TRBV12-4 to TRBJ2-5; D possibly corresponds to TRBD2 (6 bases). The CDR3 totals 11 residues. The ends were cut back, 11 bases at V and 1 base at J, with 8 bases in the middle. CDR3 nucleotide sequence: TGTGCCGGTAGCGGCCAAGAGACCCAGTACTTC. Its translation is CAGSGQETQYF.

This chain connects TRBV19 to TRBJ2-7; D ambiguous. The CDR3 sequence is 14 residues long. V was clipped by 4 bases and J by 3 bases, with 13 bases between them. In germline, CDR1 is LNHDA, CDR2 SQIVND (reference sequence). CDR3 sequence: CASSTLAGYYEQYF. CDR3 nucleotide sequence: TGTGCCAGTAGTACTCTCGCAGGCTACTACGAGCAGTACTTC.

This chain links TRBV29-1 with TRBJ2-2; tentatively, D is TRBD1 (6 bases). CDR1 and CDR2 (germline): SQVTM, ANQGSEA. The CDR3 consists of 13 residues. CDR3 sequence reads: CGAGTTNTGELFF. The DNA for the CDR3 is TGCGGGGCCGGGACAACGAACACCGGGGAGCTGTTTTTT.

The rearrangement joins TRBV5-5 to TRBJ2-3, with D hard to call. Germline V gene lookup returns CDR1 SGHKS and CDR2 YYEKEE (reference sequence). This CDR3 comprises 15 residues. The V gene lost 5 bases and the J gene lost 1 base, with 14 bases spanning the gap. The CDR3 bases are TGTGCCAGCAGGTTAGTCTCGCAGGGCACAGATACGCAGTATTTT. Translation gives CASRLVSQGTDTQYF. The full variable domain, completed using reference TRBV5-5 and TRBJ2-3, is DAGVTQSPTHLIKTRGQQVTLRCSPISGHKSVSWYQQVLGQGPQFIFQYYEKEERGRGNFPDRFSARQFPNYSSELNVNALLLGDSALYLCASRLVSQGTDTQYFGPGTRLTVL.

V usage is TRBV6-1 and J usage is TRBJ2-2; TRBD2 matches at 13 bases. The junction had 9 bases not matched to a gene; V was cut back by 4 bases and J by 4 bases. This CDR3 is 18 amino acids long. Germline V CDR1 and CDR2: MNHNS, SASEGT. This chain's CDR3 is CASSATSGRASITGELFF. The CDR3 DNA is TGTGCCAGCAGTGCCACTAGCGGGAGGGCCTCTATCACCGGGGAGCTGTTTTTT.

This rearrangement joins TRBV6-5 to TRBJ1-2; no reliable D call. CDR3 length equals 13 residues. Germline values: CDR1 MNHEY, CDR2 SVGAGI. V was shortened by 0 bases and J by 2 bases, with 4 bases between the two germline ends. CDR3 in amino acids: CASSYSRNYGYTF. The CDR3 DNA sequence: TGTGCCAGCAGTTACTCACGGAACTATGGCTACACCTTC.

The rearrangement uses TRBV3-1 (or the pseudogene TRBV3-2) and TRBJ2-5; TRBD2 matches at 14 bases. Trimming took 1 base from V and 1 from J; bases not matched to a gene: 2. Germline values: CDR1 LGHDT, CDR2 YNNKEL (reference sequence). The CDR3 contains 17 residues. CDR3 sequence reads: CASSQGGLAGAQETQYF. The CDR3 DNA is TGTGCCAGCAGCCAAGGGGGACTAGCGGGGGCCCAAGAGACCCAGTACTTC.

V is TRBV20-1 and J is TRBJ1-2; D ambiguous. Deletions cut 3 bases from V and 4 bases from J, with 9 bases between. This CDR3 contains 12 residues. Germline CDR1 and CDR2: DFQATT and SNEGSKA (reference sequence). The CDR3 coding sequence is TGCAGTGCTAGTACGTACATCTATGGCTACACCTTC. Its translation is CSASTYIYGYTF.

This clone appeared a few times. The chain joins TRBV19 to TRBJ1-1; the match to TRBD1 covers 8 bases. This CDR3 is 14 amino acids long. The germline V gene has CDR1 LNHDA and CDR2 SQIVND (reference sequence). J was trimmed by 0 bases and V by 5 bases; bases with no gene match: 2. CDR3 bases: TGTGCCAGTAGTTCGGACAGGGTGAACACTGAAGCTTTCTTT. Translated: CASSSDRVNTEAFF.

This clone was recorded only once. V and J are TRBV5-1 and TRBJ1-1; D remains ambiguous. CDR1 is SGHRS and CDR2 is YFSETQ in the germline V gene. Trimming took 2 bases from V and 5 from J, leaving 16 bases between them. This CDR3 is built from 15 residues. The CDR3 nucleotides are TGCGCCAGCAGCTTCGGGAACGCGCCGGAGACTGAAGCTTTCTTT. Translation: CASSFGNAPETEAFF.

The chain recombines TRBV5-1 with TRBJ2-5, with TRBD2 matching 9 bases. Germline CDR1 is SGHRS and CDR2 is YFSETQ. After removal of 5 bases from V and 3 bases from J, the junction contained 8 bases not matched to a gene. This CDR3 contains 15 residues. The CDR3: CASRVYGGGEETQYF. For the CDR3, the DNA is TGCGCCAGCAGAGTTTATGGCGGGGGGGAAGAGACCCAGTACTTC.

The CDR3 spells CASGGLAGAGEQFF. For the CDR3, the DNA is TGTGCCAGCGGGGGACTAGCGGGAGCTGGGGAGCAGTTCTTC. The J gene is TRBJ2-1, the V gene TRBV2, with TRBD2 matching over 14 bases. J gave up 10 bases and V 8 bases, and 7 bases lay outside the gene matches. Germline CDR1 reads SNHLY; CDR2 reads FYNNEI. The CDR3 totals 14 residues.

This sequence joins TRBV9 and TRBJ2-7; 7 positions match TRBD1. The CDR3 has 12 amino acids. The germline V gene encodes CDR1 SGDLS and CDR2 YYNGEE. V dropped 5 bases and J dropped 5; count of bases not matched to a gene: 4. CDR3 amino acids: CASRDDRDEQYF. CDR3 nucleotide sequence: TGTGCCAGCAGAGATGACAGGGACGAGCAGTACTTC.

CDR3 sequence: CASSSGSLLGTDTQYF. In DNA form, the CDR3 reads TGCGCCAGCAGCTCAGGCTCCCTACTGGGCACAGATACGCAGTATTTT. The V and J genes are TRBV5-1 and TRBJ2-3; D ambiguous. The CDR3 covers 16 residues. Germline V gene sequence: CDR1 SGHRS, CDR2 YFSETQ. Trimming removed 3 bases at V and 1 base at J, with 15 bases between. Full variable domain (outside the CDR3, taken from reference TRBV5-1 and TRBJ2-3): KAGVTQTPRYLIKTRGQQVTLSCSPISGHRSVSWYQQTPGQGLQFLFEYFSETQRNKGNFPGRFSGRQFSNSRSEMNVSTLELGDSALYLCASSSGSLLGTDTQYFGPGTRLTVL.

The genes are TRBV6-2 or TRBV6-3 and TRBJ2-7; D is undetermined. CDR3 size: 13 residues. The V gene lost 2 bases and the J gene lost 2 bases, with 7 bases spanning the gap. The germline V gene encodes CDR1 MNHEY and CDR2 SVGEGT. CDR3 residues: CASSYTDPYEQYF. CDR3 in DNA: TGTGCCAGCAGTTACACTGATCCCTACGAGCAGTACTTC.

The rearrangement uses TRBV7-9 and TRBJ2-3, with a possible D match to TRBD1 (6 bases). Germline CDR1 is SEHNR and CDR2 is FQNEAQ (reference sequence). CDR3 length: 16 amino acids. V was pared by 5 bases and J by 5 bases, with 20 bases between. DNA of the CDR3: TGTGCCAGCAGCCTAGGACAGATAACATCGGGAGATACGCAGTATTTT. Its protein is CASSLGQITSGDTQYF.